This T cell receptor beta chain emerged from a study of CD8 T cells in Susac syndrome. RNA in amounts of about 0.5 to 1 ug was reverse transcribed with random hexamers. MiXCR was run by TCRdb on the immunoSEQ multiplex PCR reads, yielding one entry per CDR3 protein. Of about 120,000 distinct CDR3 sequences in the sample, 94% were seen once. The V segment lost 0 bases and the J segment 5 bases; nucleotides outside the gene matches: 10. Germline values: CDR1 SGDLS, CDR2 YYNGEE. This CDR3 region has 16 residues. The receptor was isolated from a human donor in good health. Material: CD4+ T cells from PBMCs. The V call is TRBV9, the J call TRBJ2-7; 8 bases map to TRBD2. CDR3 nucleotide sequence: TGTGCCAGCAGCGTAGGCGGTAGCGGGGCGTACCACGAGCAGTACTTC. It translates to CASSVGGSGAYHEQYF.